The 20 T cell receptor beta chains listed next were all sequenced from one sample in a study of T cells in Graves' hyperthyroidism and ophthalmopathy. Amplification yielded TCR beta CDR3 regions, with RNA transcripts as the source. The HTBI primer set drove a first-round RT-PCR of the TCR CDR3. TCRdb processed the multiplex PCR reads anew with MiXCR; each CDR3 protein has one entry. The sample holds over 90,000 distinct CDR3 sequences, 47% seen once. The sample comprised blood. These receptors were collected from a middle-aged man with Graves' hyperthyroidism.

With respect to this clonotype: A read error may be the cause here, since a much bigger clone is one base away. This chain links TRBV5-1 with TRBJ2-5, with D perhaps matching TRBD1 or TRBD2 (5 bases each). The germline gives CDR1 SGHRS, CDR2 YFSETQ. The CDR3 totals 15 residues. CDR3: CTSSLNPRREETQYF. The CDR3 bases are TGCACCAGCAGCTTGAACCCCCGCAGGGAGGAGACCCAGTACTTC.

This clonotype was counted ten times or more. The chain uses TRBV20-1 and TRBJ1-1; TRBD1 matches at 7 bases. The CDR3 contains 15 residues. V lost 0 bases and J lost 0; bases outside the gene matches: 4. CDR1 is DFQATT and CDR2 is SNEGSKA in the germline V gene (reference sequence). CDR3 coding DNA: TGCAGTGCTAGAGATCCGGACAGGATGAACACTGAAGCTTTCTTT. It codes for CSARDPDRMNTEAFF.

The table lists this clonotype with many counts. This chain joins TRBV20-1 and TRBJ2-6; D unresolved. The CDR3 sequence is 14 residues long. The germline CDR1 and CDR2 sequences are DFQATT and SNEGSKA (reference sequence). Trimming left V 1 base short and J 0 bases short, with 4 bases between. The CDR3 loop reads CSARVPSGANVLTF. The DNA for the CDR3 is TGCAGTGCTAGAGTCCCCTCTGGGGCCAACGTCCTGACTTTC.

As regards this clonotype: The junction and the germline gene differ at one end; a read error may be behind it. The rearrangement joins TRBV19 to TRBJ2-7, with D possibly TRBD2 on 5 matching bases. The CDR3 loop spans 14 amino acids. The germline gives CDR1 LNHDA, CDR2 SQIVND (reference sequence). CDR3 loop: CASSTHGIAGELYF. In DNA form, the CDR3 reads TGTGCCAGTAGTACCCACGGGATAGCCGGGGAGCTGTACTTC.

The V gene is TRBV9, the J gene TRBJ1-4, with D possibly being TRBD1 (5 bases). Deletions cut 0 bases from V and 5 bases from J, with 14 bases between. Germline values: CDR1 SGDLS, CDR2 YYNGEE. The CDR3 runs 16 residues. CDR3 protein: CASSVGGTSGNEKLFF. In DNA, the CDR3 is TGTGCCAGCAGCGTAGGTGGGACTAGCGGGAATGAAAAACTGTTTTTT.

As to this clonotype: The conserved final phenylalanine or tryptophan is absent from the CDR3, which likely points to a read error. The chain uses TRBV20-1 and TRBJ1-1; a possible D gene is TRBD1 (6 bases). This CDR3 contains 14 residues. Trimming left V 1 base short and J 5 bases short, with 14 bases between. Germline CDR1 reads DFQATT; CDR2 reads SNEGSKA (reference sequence). CDR3 sequence reads: CSARGEQGRTEAFC. The CDR3 DNA follows: TGCAGTGCTAGAGGGGAACAGGGTAGAACTGAAGCTTTCTGT.

This clonotype came up many times. The V call is TRBV6-1, the J call TRBJ2-7; D tentatively fits TRBD1 or TRBD2 (5 bases each). The CDR3 spans 14 residues. CDR1 is MNHNS and CDR2 is SASEGT in the germline V gene. Trimming pared 6 bases from V and 4 bases from J, leaving 16 bases between. CDR3 loop: CASSGIGGLYEQYF. The DNA of the CDR3 is TGTGCCAGCAGCGGGATTGGGGGATTGTACGAGCAGTACTTC.

As concerns this clonotype: One end of the junction varies from germline; a read error may be responsible. The chain carries TRBV5-4 and TRBJ2-1; D gene unclear. The CDR3 consists of 14 residues. Germline CDR1 is SGHNT and CDR2 is YYREEE (reference sequence). The CDR3 DNA follows: TGTGCCAGCAGCTTAGAAGTCTCAATCGCTGAGCAGTCCTTC. Residues: CASSLEVSIAEQSF.

This clonotype was recorded many times. V gene TRBV12-3 or TRBV12-4 combines with J gene TRBJ2-7, with a weak D call TRBD1 (6 bases). V was pared by 6 bases and J by 3 bases, with 12 bases between. The CDR3 totals 13 residues. The DNA of the CDR3 is TGTGCCAGCAGCTTACAGGGCGTCTACGAGCAGTACTTC. It codes for CASSLQGVYEQYF.

The V gene is TRBV2, the J gene TRBJ2-5, with 9 bases matching TRBD1. In germline, CDR1 is SNHLY, CDR2 FYNNEI. The CDR3 totals 14 residues. V shed 5 bases, J shed 9 bases, and the junction held 10 bases outside the gene matches. The CDR3 region has the DNA TGTGCCAGCAGTAGGGACAGGGAGATTCAGCCCCAGTACTTC. Residues: CASSRDREIQPQYF.

On this clonotype itself: This is likely a read error, given that the CDR3 carries no conserved phenylalanine or tryptophan at its end. It is unclear where the CDR3 begins or ends on the DNA, so no DNA is shown, and the CDR3 is as TCRdb lists it. V and J are TRBV3-1 and TRBJ2-7; TRBD2 is the table's D call, not checked against the DNA. The CDR3 length equals 10 residues, ends included. Germline V gives CDR1 LGHDT, CDR2 YNNKEL (reference sequence). CDR3 loop: CASSQTGLAG.

The chain joins TRBV2 to TRBJ2-1; 9 nucleotides match TRBD2. CDR1 is SNHLY, CDR2 FYNNEI, per germline. CDR3 length: 15 residues. V shed 4 bases and J 9 bases; nucleotides not matched to a gene: 10. In DNA, the CDR3 is TGTGCCAGCAGTGGCCAGCGGGGGGCCCCCGGTGAGCAGTTCTTC. Amino acids: CASSGQRGAPGEQFF.

The rearrangement links TRBV10-1 to TRBJ2-3; TRBD2 matches at 7 bases. The CDR3 is made up of 13 amino acids. CDR1 and CDR2 (germline): WNHNN, SYGVQD (reference sequence). With V trimmed by 8 bases and J by 5 bases, 7 bases remained unmatched. CDR3 sequence: CASCPERGDTQYF. The CDR3 DNA reads as TGCGCCAGCTGTCCTGAGCGGGGAGATACGCAGTATTTT.

This clonotype was seen at least ten times. The chain combines TRBV7-6 with TRBJ1-3, with a possible D match to TRBD1 (6 bases). Trimming left V 2 bases short and J 4 bases short, with 15 bases between. Germline-derived CDR1 and CDR2 are SGHVS and FNYEAQ. The CDR3 consists of 16 residues. CDR3 loop: CASSLHRAAVGNTIYF. The CDR3 DNA sequence: TGTGCCAGCAGCTTACACAGGGCCGCGGTCGGAAACACCATATATTTT.

This rearrangement joins TRBV7-6 to TRBJ1-1; no clear D. Germline V gives CDR1 SGHVS, CDR2 FNYEAQ. The CDR3 runs 13 residues. V gave up 1 base and J gave up 3 bases, with 6 bases separating them. CDR3 region: CASSLDGDTEAFF. The CDR3, as DNA: TGTGCCAGCAGCTTAGATGGGGACACTGAAGCTTTCTTT. The full variable domain, rest sourced from reference TRBV7-6 and TRBJ1-1, is GAGVSQSPRYKVTKRGQDVALRCDPISGHVSLYWYRQALGQGPEFLTYFNYEAQQDKSGLPNDRFSAERPEGSISTLTIQRTEQRDSAMYRCASSLDGDTEAFFGQGTRLTVV.

This clonotype was observed many times. J is TRBJ1-6 and V is TRBV6-5; D remains unclear. Germline CDR1 reads MNHEY; CDR2 reads SVGAGI. The length of the CDR3 is 17 residues. Trimming removed 0 bases from V and 13 bases from J, with 22 bases in between. CDR3 region: CASSYSIGAADRAPLHF. The CDR3 DNA follows: TGTGCCAGCAGTTACTCGATCGGTGCGGCGGACCGGGCCCCCCTCCACTTT.

The chain combines TRBV2 with TRBJ2-7; the match to TRBD1 covers 8 bases. Looked up from germline, CDR1 is SNHLY and CDR2 is FYNNEI. CDR3 length equals 15 residues. V shed 7 bases and J 3 bases; nucleotides not matched to a gene: 11. The CDR3 DNA sequence: TGTGCCAGCACGGTGAGAACAGGGGGTTTCTACGAGCAGTACTTC. It specifies CASTVRTGGFYEQYF.

Comments on this clonotype: Being one base from a much bigger clone, this may be a read error. The CDR3 here is CASGLDRRGHFQETQYF. The DNA for the CDR3 is TGTGCCAGCGGCTTAGATCGTCGGGGACACTTCCAAGAGACCCAGTACTTC. This chain joins TRBV7-2 and TRBJ2-5; a possible D gene is TRBD1 (6 bases). Germline CDR1 and CDR2: SGHTA and FQGNSA. The length of the CDR3 is 17 residues.

This clonotype was seen at least ten times. The chain links TRBV7-9 to TRBJ1-2; D remains unclear. V lost 5 bases to trimming and J lost 4 bases, with 14 bases between them. CDR1 and CDR2 (germline): SEHNR, FQNEAQ (reference sequence). This CDR3 contains 14 residues. CDR3 region: CASSPGGSSYGYTF. CDR3 in DNA: TGTGCCAGCAGCCCGGGTGGATCCTCCTATGGCTACACCTTC.

This clonotype was detected many times. The CDR3 region is CASSEGTVPHNSPLHF. In DNA form, the CDR3 reads TGTGCCAGCAGTGAAGGAACCGTACCCCATAATTCACCCCTCCACTTT. The chain joins TRBV25-1 to TRBJ1-6, with D unclear. Germline assignment: CDR1 MGHDK and CDR2 SYGVNS. The CDR3 loop spans 16 amino acids. V lost 2 bases and J 5 bases, leaving 13 bases between the germline ends.